This TCR beta chain comes out of a study of blood T cell repertoires in COVID-19. Turning to the study itself: Spain, Italy and the United States supplied samples that represented acute and convalescent COVID-19.

The V and J ends lost 7 bases and 2 bases respectively, with 8 bases between them. Germline V lookup: CDR1 DFQATT, CDR2 SNEGSKA (reference sequence). The CDR3 is made up of 11 amino acids. Assay used: immunoSEQ multiplex PCR; TCRdb lists only in-frame clones, some missing. The sample gives a few hundred thousand clones, 70% to 90% of which show up once; 1.3% to 1.5% is in the top ten. The chain joins TRBV20-1 to TRBJ2-5; no clear D gene. This TCR derives from a man older than 75 with acute or convalescent COVID-19. The specimen sequenced was peripheral blood. As DNA, the CDR3 is TGCAGTGGTATCAGGCAAGAGACCCAGTACTTC. The encoded protein is CSGIRQETQYF.